Shown below are 24 T cell receptor beta chains from a single sample sequenced in a study of T-cell reconstitution after alpha-beta-depleted transplantation in children. A library of TCRbeta sequences, prepared with unique molecular identifiers, was generated. One entry per CDR3 protein, called by TCRdb with MiXCR from the PCR reads. Of about a million distinct CDR3 sequences in the sample, about 29% are singletons; the top ten hold about 28%. The material was PBMCs, mostly from graft donor cells, obtained 360 days after TCRalphabeta/CD19-depleted stem cell transplant. The receptors were gathered from a boy younger than two who had a stem cell transplant for SCID, so the T cells may come from the graft donor.

CDR3 amino acids: CASSPWLAGYTGELFF. CDR3 coding DNA: TGTGCCAGCAGCCCGTGGCTAGCGGGGTACACCGGGGAGCTGTTTTTT. This chain joins TRBV13 and TRBJ2-2; TRBD2 matches 9 bases. CDR1 and CDR2 from the germline V gene are PRHDT and FYEKMQ (reference sequence). CDR3 length: 16 residues. The trim removed 5 bases at V and 3 bases at J, leaving 7 bases unmatched.

This clonotype came up a few times. This chain connects TRBV5-1 to TRBJ1-1, with D unclear. Germline-derived CDR1 and CDR2 are SGHRS and YFSETQ. V gave up 4 bases and J gave up 2 bases, with 12 bases separating them. The CDR3 sequence is 14 residues long. The CDR3 protein is CASSVPTGNTEAFF. The CDR3 coding sequence is TGCGCCAGCAGCGTGCCGACGGGCAACACTGAAGCTTTCTTT.

This clonotype has a handful of counts. The chain carries TRBV28 and TRBJ2-5; 8 bases align to TRBD1. The CDR3 contains 16 residues. Per germline, CDR1 MDHEN and CDR2 SYDVKM. V lost 3 bases, J lost 5 bases, and 11 bases stayed unmatched. Here the CDR3 reads CASSFFYRGDGETQYF. Here the CDR3 DNA reads TGTGCCAGCAGTTTTTTTTACAGGGGGGACGGGGAGACCCAGTACTTC.

The V call is TRBV6-5, the J call TRBJ2-3; the D is unclear. The germline V gene encodes CDR1 MNHEY and CDR2 SVGAGI. The ends were cut back, 0 bases at V and 4 bases at J, with 8 bases in the middle. This CDR3 region has 14 residues. CDR3 protein: CASSYSMVSDTQYF. CDR3 nucleotide sequence: TGTGCCAGCAGTTACTCGATGGTATCAGATACGCAGTATTTT.

This clonotype was observed a handful of times. This chain uses TRBV5-1 with TRBJ2-1; no clear D. Germline-derived CDR1 and CDR2 are SGHRS and YFSETQ. The CDR3 runs to 15 residues. The V and J ends lost 0 bases and 8 bases respectively, with 15 bases between them. This CDR3 is CASSLGVAVWDEQFF. The CDR3 DNA follows: TGCGCCAGCAGCTTGGGAGTCGCTGTGTGGGATGAGCAGTTCTTC.

J is TRBJ2-1 and V is TRBV10-3, with TRBD1 matching 7 bases. Germline V lookup: CDR1 ENHRY, CDR2 SYGVKD. The V and J ends lost 7 bases and 2 bases, in that order; junction bases with no gene match: 5. CDR3 length: 14 amino acids. The CDR3 loop is CAITRDSPYNEQFF. CDR3 DNA: TGTGCCATCACCCGGGACAGCCCCTACAATGAGCAGTTCTTC.

The J gene is TRBJ1-6, the V gene TRBV4-1; the D gene is possibly TRBD1 (6 bases). CDR3 length equals 16 residues. The germline CDR1 and CDR2 sequences are MGHRA and YSYEKL. The V gene lost 3 bases and the J gene lost 8 bases, with 17 bases spanning the gap. DNA for the CDR3: TGCGCCAGCAGCCAGGATACAGGGATATCGCATTCACCCCTCCACTTT. Translating it yields CASSQDTGISHSPLHF.

This clonotype was observed a handful of times. This chain joins TRBV7-9 and TRBJ2-5; D ambiguous. CDR3 size: 17 residues. The V end lost 3 bases, the J end lost 4 bases, and 21 bases lay between the germline ends. CDR1 and CDR2 (germline): SEHNR, FQNEAQ (reference sequence). In DNA form, the CDR3 reads TGTGCCAGCAGCTTTGGGCGGCAGTCTCAAAATTTAGAGACCCAGTACTTC. Amino acid sequence: CASSFGRQSQNLETQYF. Using reference TRBV7-9 and TRBJ2-5 for the parts outside the CDR3, the full variable domain is DTGVSQNPRHKITKRGQNVTFRCDPISEHNRLYWYRQTLGQGPEFLTYFQNEAQLEKSRLLSDRFSAERPKGSFSTLEIQRTEQGDSAMYLCASSFGRQSQNLETQYFGPGTRLLVL.

This clonotype was observed a handful of times. The genes are TRBV18 and TRBJ2-4; D ambiguous. The CDR3 totals 16 residues. Between the trimmed V and J ends, which lost 0 bases and 4 bases, there was a span of 13 bases. Per the germline V gene, CDR1 is KGHSH and CDR2 is LQKENI. The CDR3 DNA is TGTGCCAGCTCACCACCAGAGCTCCGAGATAAAAACATTCAGTACTTC. The encoded protein is CASSPPELRDKNIQYF.

The chain joins TRBV29-1 to TRBJ1-1; TRBD1 is a possible D gene (6 bases). V gave up 5 bases and J gave up 1 base, with 14 bases separating them. CDR3 length: 14 residues. CDR1 is SQVTM, CDR2 ANQGSEA, per germline. CDR3 loop: CSVLQTGPNTEAFF. The DNA for the CDR3 is TGCAGCGTTCTCCAGACAGGACCGAACACTGAAGCTTTCTTT.

This clonotype came up many times. The chain is built from TRBV7-8 and TRBJ2-4, with TRBD2 as a possible D gene (5 bases). Germline CDR1 is SGHVS and CDR2 is FQNEAQ. The CDR3 contains 15 residues. V was clipped by 5 bases and J by 1 base, with 12 bases between them. CDR3: CASSPPGVAKNIQYF. CDR3 in DNA: TGTGCCAGCAGCCCCCCCGGGGTTGCCAAAAACATTCAGTACTTC.

This chain joins TRBV5-1 and TRBJ2-1, with D possibly TRBD2 on 5 matching bases. This CDR3 is built from 12 residues. In germline, CDR1 is SGHRS, CDR2 YFSETQ. V was trimmed by 0 bases and J by 15 bases, leaving 13 bases between them. CDR3 sequence (DNA): TGCGCCAGCAGCTTGGAAGGCCTAGCCATGTTCTTC. Translating it yields CASSLEGLAMFF.

This clonotype was picked up many times. The CDR3 sequence is CASSWLAVPQETQYF. The CDR3 region has the DNA TGTGCCAGCAGCTGGCTGGCGGTACCACAAGAGACCCAGTACTTC. The V and J genes are TRBV5-5 and TRBJ2-5, with no clear D. The ends were cut back, 3 bases at V and 2 bases at J, with 14 bases in the middle. The V gene's germline CDR1 is SGHKS and CDR2 YYEKEE (reference sequence). This CDR3 has 15 residues.

The V call is TRBV12-3 or TRBV12-4, the J call TRBJ1-1; D gene uncertain. This CDR3 is built from 16 residues. Trimming shortened V by 0 bases and J by 6 bases, and 17 bases separated the two germline ends. The CDR3 nucleotides read TGTGCCAGCAGTTTAGCCGGACTACTCCTTGGCCCTGAAGCTTTCTTT. Residues: CASSLAGLLLGPEAFF.

The CDR3 coding sequence is TGTGCCAGCAGCTTACTATCAGGAGAAGGGCCTTACAATGAGCAGTTCTTC. It specifies CASSLLSGEGPYNEQFF. The V gene is TRBV7-7, the J gene TRBJ2-1, with D uncertain. Germline-derived CDR1 and CDR2 are SSHAT and FNYEAQ (reference sequence). This CDR3 is built from 17 residues. V lost 2 bases and J 4 bases, leaving 18 bases between the germline ends. Combining the CDR3 with reference TRBV7-7 and TRBJ2-1 gives the whole variable domain GAGVSQSPRYKVTKRGQDVTLRCDPISSHATLYWYQQALGQGPEFLTYFNYEAQPDKSGLPSDRFSAERPEGSISTLTIQRTEQRDSAMYRCASSLLSGEGPYNEQFFGPGTRLTVL.

The chain has TRBV11-1 and TRBJ1-1, with 9 positions matching TRBD1. CDR3 length equals 18 residues. In germline, CDR1 is SGHAT, CDR2 FQDESV (reference sequence). V lost 5 bases and J lost 4; bases outside the gene matches: 17. CDR3 sequence: CASSPPWGQGRGGTEAFF. CDR3 in DNA: TGTGCCAGCAGCCCACCTTGGGGACAGGGACGAGGGGGCACTGAAGCTTTCTTT. The full variable domain, completed using reference TRBV11-1 and TRBJ1-1, is EAEVAQSPRYKITEKSQAVAFWCDPISGHATLYWYRQILGQGPELLVQFQDESVVDDSQLPKDRFSAERLKGVDSTLKIQPAELGDSAMYLCASSPPWGQGRGGTEAFFGQGTRLTVV.

This clonotype was seen more than once but under ten times. This sequence joins TRBV15 and TRBJ2-1; 10 positions match TRBD1. Germline V CDR1 and CDR2: LNHNV, YYDKDF (reference sequence). The CDR3 covers 14 residues. The junction had 0 bases not matched to a gene; V was cut back by 1 base and J by 6 bases. CDR3 sequence reads: CATSRGTGGNEQFF. The CDR3 coding sequence is TGTGCCACCAGCAGAGGGACAGGGGGCAATGAGCAGTTCTTC.

In this sample, this clonotype turned up a few times. The chain uses TRBV15 and TRBJ2-1; a weak D match, TRBD1 (7 bases). This CDR3 contains 20 residues. Germline V lookup: CDR1 LNHNV, CDR2 YYDKDF (reference sequence). Trimming pared 0 bases from V and 2 bases from J, leaving 23 bases between. The CDR3: CATSRDRGITGQAAYNEQFF. The CDR3 nucleotides are TGTGCCACCAGCAGAGATCGGGGGATTACTGGACAGGCCGCCTACAATGAGCAGTTCTTC.

This clonotype occurred a few times. The gene calls are TRBV27 and TRBJ2-2; D is possibly TRBD2 (6 bases). CDR1 is MNHEY and CDR2 is SMNVEV in the germline V gene (reference sequence). The CDR3 has 16 amino acids. V shed 6 bases and J shed 5 bases, with 19 bases lying between them. CDR3 coding DNA: TGTGCCAGCAGGGGGAGAGGTGGAGGGCCTACCGGGGAGCTGTTTTTT. Its translation is CASRGRGGGPTGELFF.

The chain uses TRBV6-2 or TRBV6-3 and TRBJ1-2, with a tentative D call TRBD1 (5 bases). This CDR3 comprises 16 residues. V lost 6 bases and J lost 2, with 19 bases in between. Germline loops: CDR1 MNHEY, CDR2 SVGEGT. The chain's CDR3 is CASSLRVGVENYGYTF. CDR3 coding DNA: TGTGCCAGCAGCCTACGCGTGGGGGTAGAAAACTATGGCTACACCTTC.

The DNA of the CDR3 is TGTGCCAGCAGTTCGCAGGGCAGGGAGCTGTTTTTT. Translated, it gives CASSSQGRELFF. The chain has TRBV12-3 or TRBV12-4 and TRBJ2-2; tentative D call: TRBD1 (5 bases). This CDR3 is 12 amino acids long. Trimming removed 4 bases from V and 9 bases from J, with 9 bases in between.

The chain has TRBV4-1 and TRBJ2-7; 8 bases match TRBD1. V was clipped by 4 bases and J by 5 bases; unmatched bases: 7. The CDR3 extends over 14 amino acids. Germline V gene data show CDR1 as MGHRA and CDR2 as YSYEKL. CDR3 region: CASSLWTGIDEQYF. In DNA form, the CDR3 reads TGCGCCAGCAGCCTCTGGACAGGGATCGACGAGCAGTACTTC.

This chain connects TRBV28 to TRBJ2-2, with D unclear. This CDR3 is built from 15 residues. The germline V and J ends were trimmed by 0 bases and 6 bases, with 11 bases remaining between them. The germline gives CDR1 MDHEN, CDR2 SYDVKM. CDR3 DNA sequence: TGTGCCAGCAGTTTATGGCCTCAGGTTTCCGGGGAGCTGTTTTTT. This translates into CASSLWPQVSGELFF.

This sequence joins TRBV18 and TRBJ1-1; D is unclear. The length of the CDR3 is 13 residues. Trimming pared 8 bases from V and 1 base from J, leaving 11 bases between. The germline V gene has CDR1 KGHSH and CDR2 LQKENI. In nucleotides, the CDR3 is TGTGCCAGCCAACCGGGCGAGAACACTGAAGCTTTCTTT. Translation gives CASQPGENTEAFF.